The 7 T cell receptor beta chains presented below share a single source sample, sequenced in a study of radiation and T cells in renal cell carcinoma. Using immunoSEQ multiplex PCR, the repertoire was profiled, and TCRdb retains in-frame clones only, with some absent. This sample has 5,200 or so clones, with approximately 59% found just once. Specified treatment: 15 Gy SBRT to primary tumor, nephrectomy 4 weeks later. This specimen consisted of tumor tissue, obtained from a patient whose treatment included radiotherapy and nephrectomy. These receptor sequences come from a man aged 55 to 70 with renal cell carcinoma.

The CDR3 nucleotides read TGTGCCAGCTACGCCAGACAGGGCATACATAATTCACCCCTCCACTTT. Protein product: CASYARQGIHNSPLHF. The rearrangement links TRBV18 to TRBJ1-6, with 7 bases matching TRBD1. V lost 7 bases to trimming and J lost 5 bases; unmatched junction nucleotides: 11. Germline CDR1 is KGHSH and CDR2 is LQKENI. The CDR3 is 16 residues long.

This chain joins TRBV7-4 and TRBJ1-4; 9 positions agree with TRBD1. This CDR3 has 21 amino acids. The germline CDR1 and CDR2 sequences are SGHVT and SQSDAQ. Trimming removed 2 bases from V and 4 bases from J; junction bases left unmatched: 20. Written as DNA, the CDR3 is TGTGCCAGCAGCTTAATTCGGGCCGGGACAGGGAAGGGGGCGGGTAATGAAAAACTGTTTTTT. Its translation is CASSLIRAGTGKGAGNEKLFF.

This clone is medium-sized within its sample. The CDR3 reads CASSSTYSGLQYF. In DNA form, the CDR3 reads TGTGCCAGCAGCTCTACATACTCAGGCTTGCAGTACTTC. V usage is TRBV7-2 and J usage is TRBJ2-7, with D hard to call. Germline lookup yields CDR1 SGHTA and CDR2 FQGNSA. V shed 4 bases and J shed 9 bases, with 16 bases lying between them. This CDR3 is 13 amino acids long. The complete variable domain, with remaining parts taken from reference TRBV7-2 and TRBJ2-7, reads GAGVSQSPSNKVTEKGKDVELRCDPISGHTALYWYRQSLGQGLEFLIYFQGNSAPDKSGLPSDRFSAERTGGSVSTLTIQRTQQEDSAVYLCASSSTYSGLQYFGPGTRLTVT.

The chain is built from TRBV29-1 and TRBJ1-2; D gene ambiguous. Looked up from germline, CDR1 is SQVTM and CDR2 is ANQGSEA. The germline V and J ends were trimmed by 6 bases and 6 bases, with 11 bases remaining between them. The CDR3 is 11 amino acids. The CDR3 DNA reads as TGCAGCGTCAGCCCCTCCGATGGCTACACCTTC. Amino acid sequence: CSVSPSDGYTF.

The table lists this clone with a few counts. V and J are TRBV11-2 and TRBJ2-7; D unclear. Between the trimmed V and J ends, which lost 0 bases and 5 bases, there was a span of 14 bases. CDR1 SGHAT and CDR2 FQNNGV come from the germline V gene. The CDR3 length is 15 residues. The CDR3 is CASSLDQESAHEQYF. The CDR3 DNA is TGTGCCAGCAGCTTAGATCAGGAGAGTGCCCACGAGCAGTACTTC.

This clone was counted a few times. The genes are TRBV6-6 and TRBJ1-2, with 8 positions matching TRBD1. The CDR3 loop spans 16 amino acids. The junction had 11 bases not matched to a gene; V was cut back by 2 bases and J by 6 bases. Looked up from germline, CDR1 is MNHNY and CDR2 is SVGAGI (reference sequence). This CDR3 is CASSYDARQGADGYTF. CDR3 DNA: TGTGCCAGCAGTTACGACGCCCGGCAGGGGGCGGATGGCTACACCTTC.

The chain carries TRBV7-2 and TRBJ2-7; the match to TRBD2 covers 9 bases. V was pared by 0 bases and J by 6 bases, with 12 bases of the junction left unmatched. Germline V CDR1 and CDR2: SGHTA, FQGNSA. There are 17 residues in the CDR3. Here the CDR3 DNA reads TGTGCCAGCAGCTTAGCGCAGGGTGGCGGGAGGGCCGGCGAGCAGTACTTC. As protein: CASSLAQGGGRAGEQYF.